These T cell receptor beta chains were read from a single sample in a study of siplizumab effects on memory and regulatory T cells. No antigen has been assigned to these receptors. Profiled with immunoSEQ multiplex PCR; TCRdb holds only in-frame clones, not every one. Seen here are 3,500 or so clones, under 55% observed once, and the top ten hold just over 5%. Sequencing was performed on CFSE-low (dividing) CD4+ T cells sorted from an allogeneic mixed lymphocyte reaction. The receptors originated from a human donor in good health; the cells came from an allogeneic mixed lymphocyte reaction. Both conserved end residues are part of each CDR3. Fields, in order: CDR3 protein, CDR3 DNA, J gene, D gene, V gene, clone size. The D gene is left open where the match is weak. Some rows mark clone size as missing; the rest say once, few, many or name a class of expanded clone.

cdr3_aa: CASVWTGDSDEQFF; cdr3_nt: TGTGCCAGCGTCTGGACAGGGGACTCCGATGAGCAGTTCTTC; j_call: TRBJ2-1; d_call: TRBD1; v_call: TRBV6-1; clone_size: once
cdr3_aa: CSARPQLNTEAFF; cdr3_nt: TGCAGCGCCCGACCACAATTGAACACTGAAGCTTTCTTT; j_call: TRBJ1-1; d_call: NA; v_call: TRBV29-1; clone_size: NA
cdr3_aa: CASSLSAGDYGYTF; cdr3_nt: TGTGCCAGCTCACTCTCCGCAGGGGACTATGGCTACACCTTC; j_call: TRBJ1-2; d_call: NA; v_call: TRBV18; clone_size: NA
cdr3_aa: CASSQDKNRGFNEKLFF; cdr3_nt: TGTGCCAGCAGCCAAGACAAAAACAGGGGCTTTAATGAAAAACTGTTTTTT; j_call: TRBJ1-4; d_call: TRBD1; v_call: TRBV4-2; clone_size: NA
cdr3_aa: CASSFRTDNEKLFF; cdr3_nt: TGTGCCAGCAGCTTCCGGACAGATAATGAAAAACTGTTTTTT; j_call: TRBJ1-4; d_call: NA; v_call: TRBV7-9; clone_size: few
cdr3_aa: CASSFGARGGYSPLHF; cdr3_nt: TGTGCCAGCAGTTTTGGGGCCAGGGGTGGGTATTCACCCCTCCACTTT; j_call: TRBJ1-6; d_call: NA; v_call: TRBV28; clone_size: NA
cdr3_aa: CSVGLTGFSYTF; cdr3_nt: TGCAGCGTTGGGTTAACAGGGTTTAGCTACACCTTC; j_call: TRBJ1-2; d_call: NA; v_call: TRBV29-1; clone_size: few
cdr3_aa: CASSRQQGSSGANVLTF; cdr3_nt: TGTGCCAGCTCACGACAACAGGGATCTTCTGGGGCCAACGTCCTGACTTTC; j_call: TRBJ2-6; d_call: NA; v_call: TRBV18; clone_size: few
cdr3_aa: CASSYQNPARYGYTF; cdr3_nt: TGTGCCAGCAGTTACCAAAACCCGGCCCGGTATGGCTACACCTTC; j_call: TRBJ1-2; d_call: NA; v_call: TRBV6-5; clone_size: few
cdr3_aa: CASSLFYTEAFF; cdr3_nt: TGTGCCAGCAGTTTATTTTACACTGAAGCTTTCTTT; j_call: TRBJ1-1; d_call: NA; v_call: TRBV28; clone_size: large
cdr3_aa: CASSGLAGASGTGELFF; cdr3_nt: TGTGCCAGCAGTGGGCTAGCGGGAGCATCGGGCACCGGGGAGCTGTTTTTT; j_call: TRBJ2-2; d_call: TRBD2; v_call: TRBV7-9; clone_size: NA
cdr3_aa: CASRYQGWTEAFF; cdr3_nt: TGTGCCAGCAGGTACCAGGGTTGGACTGAAGCTTTCTTT; j_call: TRBJ1-1; d_call: NA; v_call: TRBV11-2; clone_size: NA
cdr3_aa: CASSEGDSPLHF; cdr3_nt: TGCGCCAGCAGTGAGGGGGACTCACCCCTCCACTTT; j_call: TRBJ1-6; d_call: NA; v_call: TRBV10-2; clone_size: once
cdr3_aa: CSASGETQYF; cdr3_nt: TGCAGTGCTAGTGGGGAGACCCAGTACTTC; j_call: TRBJ2-5; d_call: NA; v_call: TRBV20-1; clone_size: NA
cdr3_aa: CSVEGGVSEKLFF; cdr3_nt: TGCAGCGTTGAAGGGGGTGTGAGTGAAAAACTGTTTTTT; j_call: TRBJ1-4; d_call: NA; v_call: TRBV29-1; clone_size: medium-sized
cdr3_aa: CASSPQPNYGYTF; cdr3_nt: TGTGCCAGCTCTCCTCAGCCCAACTATGGCTACACCTTC; j_call: TRBJ1-2; d_call: NA; v_call: TRBV18; clone_size: few
cdr3_aa: CASSVSVRGGHNEKLFF; cdr3_nt: TGTGCCAGCAGTGTGTCCGTCCGAGGAGGCCATAATGAAAAACTGTTTTTT; j_call: TRBJ1-4; d_call: NA; v_call: TRBV6-1; clone_size: NA
cdr3_aa: CASSLGSAYEQYF; cdr3_nt: TGCGCCAGCAGCTTGGGGTCAGCCTACGAGCAGTACTTC; j_call: TRBJ2-7; d_call: NA; v_call: TRBV5-1; clone_size: NA
cdr3_aa: CASKRLAGAYEQYF; cdr3_nt: TGTGCCAGCAAACGACTAGCGGGAGCTTACGAGCAGTACTTC; j_call: TRBJ2-7; d_call: TRBD2; v_call: TRBV6-6; clone_size: NA
cdr3_aa: CASSPQGRGGYTF; cdr3_nt: TGTGCCAGCAGTCCTCAAGGGCGCGGGGGCTACACCTTC; j_call: TRBJ1-2; d_call: NA; v_call: TRBV6-6; clone_size: NA
cdr3_aa: CASSIDGLNSPLHF; cdr3_nt: TGTGCCAGTAGTATTGATGGTCTCAATTCACCCCTCCACTTT; j_call: TRBJ1-6; d_call: NA; v_call: TRBV19; clone_size: few
cdr3_aa: CASSLAGGDTQYF; cdr3_nt: TGTGCCAGCAGCTTAGCCGGGGGAGATACGCAGTATTTT; j_call: TRBJ2-3; d_call: NA; v_call: TRBV7-9; clone_size: few
cdr3_aa: CASSRGGLEQYF; cdr3_nt: TGTGCCAGCAGCCGAGGAGGGCTCGAGCAGTACTTC; j_call: TRBJ2-7; d_call: NA; v_call: TRBV11-3; clone_size: once
cdr3_aa: CASSPFFSGAGTYGYTF; cdr3_nt: TGTGCCAGCTCACCATTCTTTTCTGGGGCAGGGACCTATGGCTACACCTTC; j_call: TRBJ1-2; d_call: NA; v_call: TRBV18; clone_size: few
cdr3_aa: CASSEPATGNYGYTF; cdr3_nt: TGTGCCAGCAGTGAACCAGCCACTGGAAACTATGGCTACACCTTC; j_call: TRBJ1-2; d_call: NA; v_call: TRBV6-1; clone_size: NA
cdr3_aa: CASSPSRNEQYF; cdr3_nt: TGTGCCAGCAGCCCCTCCCGGAACGAGCAGTACTTC; j_call: TRBJ2-7; d_call: NA; v_call: TRBV21-1; clone_size: NA
cdr3_aa: CASSHRDTQNNEQFF; cdr3_nt: TGTGCCAGCAGTCACCGGGACACCCAAAACAATGAGCAGTTCTTC; j_call: TRBJ2-1; d_call: NA; v_call: TRBV7-2; clone_size: NA
cdr3_aa: CASSLVWGSPLHF; cdr3_nt: TGTGCCAGCAGCTTAGTATGGGGTTCACCCCTCCACTTT; j_call: TRBJ1-6; d_call: NA; v_call: TRBV7-2; clone_size: once
cdr3_aa: CASRFDGAGTEAFF; cdr3_nt: TGCGCCAGCAGGTTCGATGGGGCGGGCACTGAAGCTTTCTTT; j_call: TRBJ1-1; d_call: NA; v_call: TRBV5-1; clone_size: NA
cdr3_aa: CASKGSRGSPLHF; cdr3_nt: TGTGCCAGTAAGGGCAGTAGGGGATCACCCCTCCACTTT; j_call: TRBJ1-6; d_call: NA; v_call: TRBV19; clone_size: NA
cdr3_aa: CASADRGGTQYF; cdr3_nt: TGCGCCAGCGCGGATAGGGGAGGAACGCAGTATTTT; j_call: TRBJ2-3; d_call: NA; v_call: TRBV5-1; clone_size: NA
cdr3_aa: CASTRDRDLYEQYF; cdr3_nt: TGTGCCAGCACCCGGGACAGGGATTTGTACGAGCAGTACTTC; j_call: TRBJ2-7; d_call: TRBD1; v_call: TRBV6-5; clone_size: NA
cdr3_aa: CASSILLDGNYGYTF; cdr3_nt: TGTGCCAGCAGCATCCTCCTGGACGGCAACTATGGCTACACCTTC; j_call: TRBJ1-2; d_call: NA; v_call: TRBV7-9; clone_size: NA
cdr3_aa: CASSSGLGGRNEQFF; cdr3_nt: TGTGCCAGCAGTTCAGGGTTGGGGGGGAGGAATGAGCAGTTCTTC; j_call: TRBJ2-1; d_call: TRBD2; v_call: TRBV6-5; clone_size: NA
cdr3_aa: CAWSTGQGNFYEQYF; cdr3_nt: TGTGCCTGGAGTACAGGACAGGGTAATTTTTACGAGCAGTACTTC; j_call: TRBJ2-7; d_call: TRBD1; v_call: TRBV30; clone_size: once
cdr3_aa: CAIRSQGDEQYF; cdr3_nt: TGTGCCATCAGGTCACAAGGCGACGAGCAGTACTTC; j_call: TRBJ2-7; d_call: NA; v_call: TRBV10-3; clone_size: NA
cdr3_aa: CGLRGNHGEQFF; cdr3_nt: TGTGGACTCCGCGGGAACCATGGTGAGCAGTTCTTC; j_call: TRBJ2-1; d_call: NA; v_call: TRBV6-6; clone_size: NA
cdr3_aa: CASSPRMGPEAFF; cdr3_nt: TGTGCCAGCAGCCCTAGAATGGGGCCTGAAGCTTTCTTT; j_call: TRBJ1-1; d_call: NA; v_call: TRBV7-2; clone_size: NA
cdr3_aa: CASSQVRLGTEAFF; cdr3_nt: TGCGCCAGCAGCCAAGTGAGGTTGGGTACTGAAGCTTTCTTT; j_call: TRBJ1-1; d_call: NA; v_call: TRBV4-1; clone_size: NA
cdr3_aa: CATSRGTGMNTEAFF; cdr3_nt: TGTGCCACCAGCAGGGGGACAGGTATGAACACTGAAGCTTTCTTT; j_call: TRBJ1-1; d_call: TRBD1; v_call: TRBV15; clone_size: NA
cdr3_aa: CASSQESEHEPPQHF; cdr3_nt: TGTGCCAGCAGCCAAGAAAGTGAGCATGAGCCGCCCCAGCATTTT; j_call: TRBJ1-5; d_call: NA; v_call: TRBV14; clone_size: NA
cdr3_aa: CSARMREQFF; cdr3_nt: TGCAGTGCTAGGATGAGAGAGCAGTTCTTC; j_call: TRBJ2-1; d_call: NA; v_call: TRBV20-1; clone_size: NA
cdr3_aa: CASSYDLGTSGANVLTF; cdr3_nt: TGTGCCAGCAGCTATGACCTAGGGACCTCTGGGGCCAACGTCCTGACTTTC; j_call: TRBJ2-6; d_call: NA; v_call: TRBV11-3; clone_size: few
cdr3_aa: CASSSVGLPGNEQFF; cdr3_nt: TGCGCCAGCAGCTCAGTGGGGCTCCCGGGCAATGAGCAGTTCTTC; j_call: TRBJ2-1; d_call: NA; v_call: TRBV5-1; clone_size: NA
cdr3_aa: CASSFVSSGGDYNEQFF; cdr3_nt: TGTGCCAGCAGCTTTGTCTCTAGCGGGGGGGATTACAATGAGCAGTTCTTC; j_call: TRBJ2-1; d_call: NA; v_call: TRBV12-1; clone_size: few
cdr3_aa: CASSLAWGRDTQYF; cdr3_nt: TGCGCCAGCAGCCTCGCATGGGGGAGAGATACGCAGTATTTT; j_call: TRBJ2-3; d_call: NA; v_call: TRBV5-1; clone_size: NA